Reported below is one T cell receptor beta chain. Which antigen it targets is not known. Base qualities are not provided; no much larger clone lies one nucleotide away. For sequencing, an Illumina HiSeq 1500 was employed. TCRdb reprocessed the public reads (quality trimming at Q25 with fastp, clone calling with MiXCR) and kept in-frame beta chains. Records with the same CDR3 protein are collapsed into one entry carrying the most frequent genes and DNA. This sample holds roughly 150,000 distinct CDR3 sequences; more than 15% were observed only once. Of the sample, over 15% falls within the top ten clones. This specimen belongs to a study of T cell repertoires in cytomegalovirus infection (dated by TCRdb to the late 2010s). Some background on the complete study: Donor HLA type was relevant to the analysis, because carriage of CMV infection together with the matching HLA type was indicated by public TCR beta signatures.

Study-wide conclusions, independent of this receptor: The ex vivo response was dominated by HLA-C-restricted CMV-specific TCR beta clonotypes, and the single most frequent clonotype in two of eight donors was supplied by these HLA-C-restricted clonotypes. In both this cohort and an independent cohort of some 350 donors, the cumulative frequency of public TCR beta family members distinguished carriers of CMV infection plus the relevant HLA type.

The CDR3 contains 16 residues, cysteine and phenylalanine counted. This entry keeps only the CDR3 DNA: 48 bases, framed from base 1. CDR1 and CDR2 are drawn from the germline V gene: SGHAT, FQNNGV. V is cut back by 3 bases and J by 1 base, with 5 bases in the junction unmatched. The source of this sequence is a human donor in good health (CMV status not recorded). Some clones in this sample may be carry-over from other donors' samples. Sequencing was done on a sample of CD8+ T cells from PBMCs. This receptor chain uses TRBV11-2 and TRBJ2-1; 8 central bases correspond to TRBD2. The nucleotide sequence reads as follows: TGTGCCAGCAGCTTCGGCAGCGGGAGTTCCTACAATGAGCAGTTCTTC. It translates as CASSFGSGSSYNEQFF.